This TCR beta chain was captured by sequencing in a study of CD8+ T cells in alopecia areata. Study summary: The study gave treated patients oral tofacitinib at 5 to 10 mg twice daily.

Treatment indicated: oral pan-JAK inhibitor, 5-10 mg twice daily. Peripheral blood samples and lesional scalp punch biopsies were obtained from alopecia areata patients. Investigators isolated RNA and reverse transcribed it into cDNA to act as the sequencing template. Only in-frame clones appear in the TCRdb table, and some are missing; sequencing was by immunoSEQ multiplex PCR. Of more than 150,000 clones in the sample, roughly 61% were seen once. The CDR3 length is 14 residues. Per germline, CDR1 SQVTM and CDR2 ANQGSEA. V lost 1 base to trimming and J lost 0 bases, with 9 bases between them. The source is a human donor with alopecia areata. Here the sequenced sample was CD8+ T cells sorted from blood, taken at week 24, from a patient treated with tofacitinib. The gene calls are TRBV29-1 and TRBJ2-5, with D possibly matching TRBD2 (7 bases). CDR3 DNA sequence: TGCAGCGTTGAAGCGGGGGGCTACCAAGAGACCCAGTACTTC. Translation: CSVEAGGYQETQYF.